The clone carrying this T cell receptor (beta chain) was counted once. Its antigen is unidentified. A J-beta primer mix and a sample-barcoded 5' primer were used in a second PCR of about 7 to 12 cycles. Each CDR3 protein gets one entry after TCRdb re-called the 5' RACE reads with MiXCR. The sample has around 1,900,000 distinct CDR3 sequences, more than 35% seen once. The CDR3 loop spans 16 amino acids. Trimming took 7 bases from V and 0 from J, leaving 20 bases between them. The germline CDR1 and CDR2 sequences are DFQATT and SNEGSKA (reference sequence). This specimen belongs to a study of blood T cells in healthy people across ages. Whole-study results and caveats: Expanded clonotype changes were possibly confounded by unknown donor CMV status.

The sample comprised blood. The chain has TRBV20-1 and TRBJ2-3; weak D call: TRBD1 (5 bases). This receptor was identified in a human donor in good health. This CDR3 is CSVPTELLISTDTQYF. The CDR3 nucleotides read TGCAGTGTTCCGACAGAGCTTCTTATTAGCACAGATACGCAGTATTTT.